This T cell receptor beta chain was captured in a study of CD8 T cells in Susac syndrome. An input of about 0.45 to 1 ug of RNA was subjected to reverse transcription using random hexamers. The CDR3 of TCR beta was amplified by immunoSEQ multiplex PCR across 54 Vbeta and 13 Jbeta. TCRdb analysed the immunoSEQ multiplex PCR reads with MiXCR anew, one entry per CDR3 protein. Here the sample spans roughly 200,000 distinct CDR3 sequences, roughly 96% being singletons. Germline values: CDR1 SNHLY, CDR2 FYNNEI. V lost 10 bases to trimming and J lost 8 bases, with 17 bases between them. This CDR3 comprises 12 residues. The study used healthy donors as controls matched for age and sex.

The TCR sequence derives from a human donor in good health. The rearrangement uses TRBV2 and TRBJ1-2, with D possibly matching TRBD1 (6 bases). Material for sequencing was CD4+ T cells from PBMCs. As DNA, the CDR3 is TGTGCCAACGGGGAACAGGGATCGGGCTACACCTTC. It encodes CANGEQGSGYTF.